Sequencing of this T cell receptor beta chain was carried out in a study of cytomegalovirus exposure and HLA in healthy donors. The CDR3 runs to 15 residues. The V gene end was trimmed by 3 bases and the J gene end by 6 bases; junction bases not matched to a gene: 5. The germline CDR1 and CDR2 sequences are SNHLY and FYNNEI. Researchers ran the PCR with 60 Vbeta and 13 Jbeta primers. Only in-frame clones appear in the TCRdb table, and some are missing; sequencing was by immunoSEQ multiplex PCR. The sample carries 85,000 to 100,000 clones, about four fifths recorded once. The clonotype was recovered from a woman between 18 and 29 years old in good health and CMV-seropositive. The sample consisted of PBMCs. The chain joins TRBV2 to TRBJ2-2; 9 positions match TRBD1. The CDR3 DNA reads TGTGCCAGCAGTGACTTGCGACAGGGGGCCGGGGAGCTGTTTTTT. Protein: CASSDLRQGAGELFF.